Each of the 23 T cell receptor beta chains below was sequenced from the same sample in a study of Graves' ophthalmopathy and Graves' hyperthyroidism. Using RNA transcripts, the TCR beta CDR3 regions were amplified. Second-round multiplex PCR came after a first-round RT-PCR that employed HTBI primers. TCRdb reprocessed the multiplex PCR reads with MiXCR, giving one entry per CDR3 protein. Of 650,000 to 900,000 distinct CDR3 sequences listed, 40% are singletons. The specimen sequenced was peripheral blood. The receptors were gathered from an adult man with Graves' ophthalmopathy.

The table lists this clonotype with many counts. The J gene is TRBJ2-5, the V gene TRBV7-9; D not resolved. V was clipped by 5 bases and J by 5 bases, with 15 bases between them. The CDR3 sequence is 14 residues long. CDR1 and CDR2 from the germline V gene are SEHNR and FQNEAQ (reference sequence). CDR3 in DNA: TGTGCCAGCAGCACCCGGTCCGACGCGGAGACCCAGTACTTC. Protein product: CASSTRSDAETQYF.

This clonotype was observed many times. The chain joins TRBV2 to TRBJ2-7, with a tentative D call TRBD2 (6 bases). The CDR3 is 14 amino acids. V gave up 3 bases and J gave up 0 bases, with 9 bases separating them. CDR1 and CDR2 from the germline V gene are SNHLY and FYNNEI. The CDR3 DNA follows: TGTGCCAGCAGTGATCGCGGGAACTCCTACGAGCAGTACTTC. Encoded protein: CASSDRGNSYEQYF.

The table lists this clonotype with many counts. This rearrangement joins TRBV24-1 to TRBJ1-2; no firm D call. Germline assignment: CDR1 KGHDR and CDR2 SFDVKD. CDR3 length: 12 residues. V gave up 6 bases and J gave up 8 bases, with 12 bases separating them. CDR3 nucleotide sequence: TGTGCCACCAGTTCAGGACCTCGGGGCTACACCTTC. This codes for CATSSGPRGYTF.

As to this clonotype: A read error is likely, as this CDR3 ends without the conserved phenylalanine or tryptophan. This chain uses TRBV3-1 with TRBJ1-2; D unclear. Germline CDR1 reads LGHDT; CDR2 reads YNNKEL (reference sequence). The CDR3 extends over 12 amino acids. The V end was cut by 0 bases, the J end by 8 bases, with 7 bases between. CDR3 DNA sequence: TGTGCCAGCAGCCAAGAAGCGGGCGGCTACACCTTG. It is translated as CASSQEAGGYTL.

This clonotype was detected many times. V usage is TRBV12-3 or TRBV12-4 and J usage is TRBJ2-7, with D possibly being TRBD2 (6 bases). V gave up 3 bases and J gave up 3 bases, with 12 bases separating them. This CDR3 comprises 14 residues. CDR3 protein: CASSFAGWGYEQYF. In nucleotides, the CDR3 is TGTGCCAGCAGTTTTGCGGGATGGGGCTACGAGCAGTACTTC.

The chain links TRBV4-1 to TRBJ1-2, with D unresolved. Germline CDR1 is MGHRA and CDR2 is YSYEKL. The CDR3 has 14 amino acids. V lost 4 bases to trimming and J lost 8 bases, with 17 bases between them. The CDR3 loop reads CASSLRPGIGGYTF. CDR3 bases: TGCGCCAGCAGCCTCCGGCCCGGAATTGGAGGCTACACCTTC.

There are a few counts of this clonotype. In nucleotides, the CDR3 is TGTGCCAGCAGTCAAGGCTTCGGCGCAACTAATGAAAAACTGTTTTTT. Protein sequence: CASSQGFGATNEKLFF. This chain links TRBV12-3 or TRBV12-4 with TRBJ1-4; D ambiguous. The V gene lost 5 bases and the J gene lost 0 bases, with 13 bases spanning the gap. The CDR3 is made up of 16 amino acids.

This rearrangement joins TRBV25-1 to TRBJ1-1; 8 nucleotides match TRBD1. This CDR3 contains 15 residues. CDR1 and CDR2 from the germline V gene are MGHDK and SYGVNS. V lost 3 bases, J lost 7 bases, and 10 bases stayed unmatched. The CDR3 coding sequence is TGTGCCAGCAGTGACCTTACAGGGGGACCTAATGAAGCTTTCTTT. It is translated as CASSDLTGGPNEAFF.

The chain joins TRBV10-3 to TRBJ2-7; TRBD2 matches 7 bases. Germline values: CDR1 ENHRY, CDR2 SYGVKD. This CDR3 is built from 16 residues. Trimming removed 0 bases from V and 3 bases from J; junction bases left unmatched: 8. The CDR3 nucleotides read TGTGCCATCAGTGAGTCGGGAAGGGCGGGGGTCTACGAGCAGTACTTC. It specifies CAISESGRAGVYEQYF.

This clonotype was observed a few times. The CDR3 DNA reads as TGTGCCAGCAGCTTAGGACAGGGAATAAACTACGAGCAGTACTTC. This codes for CASSLGQGINYEQYF. The rearrangement uses TRBV7-9 and TRBJ2-7; TRBD1 agrees at 7 bases. CDR1 SEHNR and CDR2 FQNEAQ come from the germline V gene (reference sequence). With 1 base clipped from V and 3 bases from J, the junction kept 6 bases outside the gene matches. The CDR3 has 15 residues.

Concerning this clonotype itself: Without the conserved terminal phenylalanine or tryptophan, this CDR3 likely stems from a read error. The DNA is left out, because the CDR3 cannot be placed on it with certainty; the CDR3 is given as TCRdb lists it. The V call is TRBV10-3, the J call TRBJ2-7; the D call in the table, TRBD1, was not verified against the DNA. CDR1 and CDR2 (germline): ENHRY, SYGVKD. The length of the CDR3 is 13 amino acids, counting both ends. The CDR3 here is CASSYPERPPAVT.

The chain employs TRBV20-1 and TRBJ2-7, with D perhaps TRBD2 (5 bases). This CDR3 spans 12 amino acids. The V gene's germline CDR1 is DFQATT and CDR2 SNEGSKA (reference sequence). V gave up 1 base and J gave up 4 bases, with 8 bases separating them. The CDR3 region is CSARGGEYEQYF. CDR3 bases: TGCAGTGCTAGAGGGGGAGAGTACGAGCAGTACTTC.

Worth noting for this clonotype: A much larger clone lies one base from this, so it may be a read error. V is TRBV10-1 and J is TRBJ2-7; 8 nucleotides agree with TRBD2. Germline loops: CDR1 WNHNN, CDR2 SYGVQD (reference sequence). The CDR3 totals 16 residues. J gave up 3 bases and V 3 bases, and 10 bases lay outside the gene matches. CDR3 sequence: CASSDNQRETYYEQYF. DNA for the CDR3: TGCGCCAGCAGTGACAATCAGCGGGAGACCTACTACGAGCAGTACTTC.

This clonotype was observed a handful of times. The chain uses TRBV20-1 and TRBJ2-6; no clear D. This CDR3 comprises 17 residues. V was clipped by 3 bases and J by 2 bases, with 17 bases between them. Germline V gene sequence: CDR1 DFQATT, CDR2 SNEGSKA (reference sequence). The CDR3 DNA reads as TGCAGTGCTAGTCCGACGGACGCCCTGGCTGGGGCCAACGTCCTGACTTTC. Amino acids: CSASPTDALAGANVLTF.

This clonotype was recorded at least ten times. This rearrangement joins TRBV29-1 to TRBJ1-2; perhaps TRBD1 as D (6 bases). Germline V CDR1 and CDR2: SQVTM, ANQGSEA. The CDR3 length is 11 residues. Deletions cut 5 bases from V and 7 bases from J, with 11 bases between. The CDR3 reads CSVNRAGGYTF. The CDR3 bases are TGCAGCGTTAACAGGGCGGGTGGCTACACCTTC.

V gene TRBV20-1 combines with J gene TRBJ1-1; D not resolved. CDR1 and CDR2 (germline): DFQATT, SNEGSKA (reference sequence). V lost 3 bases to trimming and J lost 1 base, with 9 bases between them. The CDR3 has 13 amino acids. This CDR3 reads CSASERGNTEAFF. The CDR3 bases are TGCAGTGCTAGTGAACGGGGGAACACTGAAGCTTTCTTT.

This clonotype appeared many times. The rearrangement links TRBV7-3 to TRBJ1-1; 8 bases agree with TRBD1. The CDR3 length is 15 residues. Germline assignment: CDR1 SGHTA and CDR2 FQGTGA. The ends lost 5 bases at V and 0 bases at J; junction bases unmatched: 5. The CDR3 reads CASSIGTGLNTEAFF. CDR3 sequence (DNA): TGTGCCAGCAGCATCGGGACAGGCCTGAACACTGAAGCTTTCTTT.

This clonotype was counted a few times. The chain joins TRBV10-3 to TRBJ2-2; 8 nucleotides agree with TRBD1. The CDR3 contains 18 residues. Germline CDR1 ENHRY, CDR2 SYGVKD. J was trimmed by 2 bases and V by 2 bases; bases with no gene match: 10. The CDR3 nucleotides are TGTGCCATCAGTGAGGCTGGGAGGACAGGGTCAAACACCGGGGAGCTGTTTTTT. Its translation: CAISEAGRTGSNTGELFF.

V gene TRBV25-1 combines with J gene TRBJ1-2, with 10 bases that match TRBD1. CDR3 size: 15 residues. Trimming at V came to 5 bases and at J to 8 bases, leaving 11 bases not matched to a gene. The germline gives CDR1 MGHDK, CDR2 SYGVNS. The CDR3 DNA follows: TGTGCCAGCAGTCCGCGTTCGACAGGGGGCTTGGGCTACACCTTC. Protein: CASSPRSTGGLGYTF.

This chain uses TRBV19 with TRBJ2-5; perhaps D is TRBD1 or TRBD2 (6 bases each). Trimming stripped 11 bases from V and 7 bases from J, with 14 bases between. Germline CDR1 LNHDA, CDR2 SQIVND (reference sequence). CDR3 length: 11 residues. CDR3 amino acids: CACRGPGTQYF. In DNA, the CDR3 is TGTGCCTGCCGGGGGCCGGGGACCCAGTACTTC.

CDR3 residues: CSASQVPGANVLTF. Written as DNA, the CDR3 is TGCAGTGCTAGTCAGGTCCCCGGGGCCAACGTCCTGACTTTC. The chain is built from TRBV20-1 and TRBJ2-6, with no clear D. Between the trimmed V and J ends, which lost 3 bases and 4 bases, there was a span of 10 bases. Germline V gene sequence: CDR1 DFQATT, CDR2 SNEGSKA (reference sequence). This CDR3 contains 14 residues.

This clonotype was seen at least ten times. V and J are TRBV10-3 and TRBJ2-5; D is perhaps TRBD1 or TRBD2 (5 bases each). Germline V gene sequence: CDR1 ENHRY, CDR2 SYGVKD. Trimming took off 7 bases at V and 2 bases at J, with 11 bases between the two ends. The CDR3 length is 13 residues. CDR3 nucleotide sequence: TGTGCCATCAAAGGGACGCAGCAAGAGACCCAGTACTTC. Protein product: CAIKGTQQETQYF.

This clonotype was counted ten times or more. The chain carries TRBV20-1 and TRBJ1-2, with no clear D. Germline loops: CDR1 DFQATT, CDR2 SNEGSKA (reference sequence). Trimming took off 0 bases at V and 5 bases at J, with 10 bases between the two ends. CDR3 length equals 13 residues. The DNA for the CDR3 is TGCAGTGCTAGAGAATGGGGAGGGTATGGCTACACCTTC. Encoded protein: CSAREWGGYGYTF.